In this sample, the clone carrying this T cell receptor (beta chain) turned up a few times. The antigen remains undetermined. This sample is drawn from a study of T cell responses to AZD1222 COVID-19 vaccine. Study conclusions and caveats: Dominant at 160-218 and 743-854, vaccine-associated CD4 TCRs also spanned spike. Clonal diversity was possibly underestimated, and the donors were mostly white British, with more females.

Assay: immunoSEQ multiplex PCR; the TCRdb copy retains only in-frame clones and omits some. The table includes 150,000 or so clones, roughly 90% detected once. In germline, CDR1 is SGHDN, CDR2 FVKESK. There are 15 residues in the CDR3. V dropped 1 base and J dropped 5 bases, with 14 bases sitting between them. The receptor was isolated from an adult in good health. The rearrangement links TRBV14 to TRBJ1-2; D is unclear. The sample here was peripheral blood, taken on day 0 of AZD1222 vaccination. CDR3 amino acids: CASSQGNSRNYGYTF. The CDR3 coding sequence is TGTGCCAGCAGCCAAGGGAACAGTCGGAATTATGGCTACACCTTC. The whole variable domain, remainder taken from reference TRBV14 and TRBJ1-2, is EAGVTQFPSHSVIEKGQTVTLRCDPISGHDNLYWYRRVMGKEIKFLLHFVKESKQDESGMPNNRFLAERTGGTYSTLKVQPAELEDSGVYFCASSQGNSRNYGYTFGSGTRLTVV.